The rows below give T cell receptor beta chains drawn from one sample of a study of T cell clones after liver transplantation. This table comes from immunoSEQ multiplex PCR, and its TCRdb copy is limited to in-frame clones, with some not included. The table records around 120,000 clones, 90% of them present only once. The material was CD4+ T cells from blood, obtained 12 months after liver transplant. These receptors were collected from a human patient who received a liver transplant. Certain T cells may be donor cells from the graft. CDR3s include the opening cysteine and the closing phenylalanine or tryptophan. The D gene is left open where the match is weak. Not every row has a clone size; where given, it reads once, few, many or a size class.

abundance | j_gene | v_gene | d_gene | CDR3nt | CDR3aa
once | TRBJ1-2 | TRBV6-5 | - | TGTGCCAGCACCCCGGCTCGGACAGCGGGGATCTACACCTTC | CASTPARTAGIYTF
- | TRBJ2-4 | TRBV2 | - | TGTGCCAGGACATGGGGGCAGGGGTCCCCGCGAAACATTCAGTACTTC | CARTWGQGSPRNIQYF
- | TRBJ2-1 | TRBV9 | - | TGTGCCAGCAGCGAAGGGGGCTCCTACAATGAGCAGTTCTTC | CASSEGGSYNEQFF
- | TRBJ2-3 | TRBV19 | - | TGTGCCAGTAGTATAAATAGGCCTAGCACAGATACGCAGTATTTT | CASSINRPSTDTQYF
- | TRBJ2-7 | TRBV5-6 | - | TGTGCCAGCAGCTCCCCCCAGCGTGCCTCCTACGAGCAGTACTTC | CASSSPQRASYEQYF
- | TRBJ1-1 | TRBV6-1 | - | TGTGCCAGCAGCCCTTGGGACTCCCCACCCACTGAAGCTTTCTTT | CASSPWDSPPTEAFF
- | TRBJ2-2 | TRBV2 | TRBD1 | TGTGCCAGCAGTGGGGACAGCAGGAACACCGGGGAGCTGTTTTTT | CASSGDSRNTGELFF
- | TRBJ2-1 | TRBV28 | - | TGTGCCAGCAGTCGCCAAGGGGTTGGTGGAAACAATGAGCAGTTCTTC | CASSRQGVGGNNEQFF
- | TRBJ2-7 | TRBV9 | TRBD2 | TGTGCCAGCAGCGTAGGACTAGCGGGTAAAGGCGAGCAGTACTTC | CASSVGLAGKGEQYF
- | TRBJ2-6 | TRBV7-9 | - | TGTGCCAGCAGCTATTCTGGGGCCAACGTCCTGACTTTC | CASSYSGANVLTF
once | TRBJ2-5 | TRBV7-3 | - | TGTGCCAGCAGCTTAGCCCAGGAACAGACCCAGTACTTC | CASSLAQEQTQYF
- | TRBJ2-3 | TRBV10-3 | - | TGTGCCATCTCCCGAGTCGACGGCACAGATACGCAGTATTTT | CAISRVDGTDTQYF
few | TRBJ1-1 | TRBV2 | - | TGTGCCAGCAGTGAAGGGGTCGACACTGAAGCTTTCTTT | CASSEGVDTEAFF